This T cell receptor (beta chain) was identified during a study of T cell responses to AZD1222 COVID-19 vaccine. Study results and caveats: Vaccine-associated CD4 TCRs ranged over spike, dominating at 160-218 and 743-854. In all cases, repertoires were sampled only after the peak T cell response. After two AZD1222 doses, spike-specific TCR breadth and depth rose versus day 0. Baseline seropositivity characterized only six AZD1222 recipients.

TCRdb's table, derived via immunoSEQ multiplex PCR, lists solely in-frame clones and lacks some. The sample lists around 130,000 clones; about 90% were seen once. With respect to this clone: The antigen remains unidentified.

V was pared by 8 bases and J by 6 bases, with 3 bases of the junction left unmatched. CDR3 length: 13 amino acids. Source: peripheral blood, taken 28 days after the second dose of the MenACWY control vaccine. The origin of this receptor is an adult who received the MenACWY meningococcal vaccine as a control. This chain links TRBV12-3 or TRBV12-4 with TRBJ1-6; 8 bases match TRBD1. CDR3 nucleotides: TGTGCCAGCCAGGGGGCGGCTAATTCACCCCTCCACTTT. This gives the protein CASQGAANSPLHF.